Many counts were recorded for the clone carrying this TCR beta chain. CDR3 length: 15 residues. Trimming took off 2 bases at V and 2 bases at J, with 14 bases between the two ends. Germline assignment: CDR1 SGHRS and CDR2 YFSETQ. Graves' hyperthyroidism was deemed stable absent ophthalmopathy progression within 18 months. Aged 18 to 65, the patients had hyperthyroidism that was newly diagnosed and had lasted under 2 months. This sample was included in a study of T cells in Graves' hyperthyroidism and ophthalmopathy. The TCR beta CDR3 regions underwent amplification using RNA transcripts as the source. An initial round of RT-PCR targeting the TCR CDR3 relied on the HTBI primer set. In TCRdb, the multiplex PCR reads were re-called with MiXCR into one record per CDR3 protein. This table has around 450,000 distinct CDR3 sequences, roughly 14% appearing once.

This TCR derives from a woman aged 18-29 years with Graves' hyperthyroidism. Sequencing used blood. V gene TRBV5-1 combines with J gene TRBJ2-7, with D possibly matching TRBD2 (5 bases). DNA for the CDR3: TGCGCCAGCAGCTTACTAGAAAAGGAAACCTACGAGCAGTACTTC. Its protein product is CASSLLEKETYEQYF.